This T cell receptor (beta chain) was sequenced in a study of blood T cell repertoires in COVID-19. Study-level background: Samples taken during acute and convalescent COVID-19 were collected in the United States, Italy and Spain. PBMCs, B-cell-depleted T cells, or T cells provided the cDNA or gDNA that made up the material.

Original processing notes: For nucleated cells, counts were estimated from reference gene primer amplification. Using immunoSEQ multiplex PCR, the repertoire was profiled, and TCRdb retains in-frame clones only, with some absent. That table gives V, J and clone size, and the DNA gave D and trimming. The data contain around 100,000 clones, nearly 90% of them singletons. The V end lost 0 bases, the J end lost 1 base, and 8 bases lay between the germline ends. The CDR3 extends over 14 amino acids. Germline CDR1 is SGDLS and CDR2 is YYNGEE. The chain couples TRBV9 to TRBJ2-7; D ambiguous. This TCR derives from a woman aged 55 to 70 with acute or convalescent COVID-19. The sequenced sample consisted of peripheral blood. As DNA, the CDR3 is TGTGCCAGCAGCGTAGCCCAGGATTCCTACGAGCAGTACTTC. Translated: CASSVAQDSYEQYF.